This is a list of T cell receptor beta chains from one sample in a study of blood T cells in healthy people across ages. TCRdb independently ran MiXCR on the 5' RACE reads; one entry per CDR3 protein. This table holds almost 800,000 distinct CDR3 sequences, nearly 60% found once. The specimen was blood. The receptors were sampled from a man younger than 40 in good health. CDR3s include the opening cysteine and the closing phenylalanine or tryptophan. A D gene is named only where the DNA matches it firmly. Part of the rows lack a size; the others show once, few, many or a class for expanded clones.

CDR3aa	CDR3nt	v_gene	len	abundance	d_gene	j_gene
CSVFGSTEFF	TGCAGTGTTTTTGGGTCCACAGAGTTCTTC	TRBV20-1	10	few	NA	TRBJ2-1
CASSWGTGASGANVLTF	TGTGCCAGCAGTTGGGGGACAGGGGCCTCTGGGGCCAACGTCCTGACTTTC	TRBV6-5	17	NA	TRBD1	TRBJ2-6
CASSLRAASTYNEQYF	TGCGCCAGCAGCCTACGGGCGGCCTCGACCTACAATGAGCAGTACTTC	TRBV5-1	16	NA	NA	TRBJ2-7
CASSLGKQETQYF	TGTGCCAGCAGCTTAGGAAAACAAGAGACCCAGTACTTC	TRBV7-9	13	NA	NA	TRBJ2-5
CSADRGGSSYNEQFF	TGCAGTGCGGACAGGGGCGGGAGCTCCTACAATGAGCAGTTCTTC	TRBV20-1	15	NA	TRBD1	TRBJ2-1
CASSYSVLTDTQYF	TGTGCCAGCAGTTACTCGGTTCTCACAGATACGCAGTATTTT	TRBV6-5	14	few	NA	TRBJ2-3
CASSSQGTLNEQFF	TGTGCCAGCAGCTCACAGGGAACCCTCAATGAGCAGTTCTTC	TRBV11-2	14	once	NA	TRBJ2-1
CASSQHGRSEQFF	TGTGCCAGCAGCCAGCACGGCCGGAGTGAGCAGTTCTTC	TRBV14	13	NA	NA	TRBJ2-1
CVISQLGSRDNEQYF	TGTGTCATCAGTCAGTTGGGCTCGAGGGATAACGAGCAGTACTTC	TRBV10-3	15	NA	NA	TRBJ2-7
CASSQGRGTGELFF	TGTGCCAGCAGCCAAGGCCGGGGGACGGGGGAGCTGTTTTTT	TRBV3-1	14	NA	NA	TRBJ2-2
CRAGPYNEQFF	TGCAGGGCAGGGCCATACAATGAGCAGTTCTTC	TRBV29-1	11	few	NA	TRBJ2-1
CASSQRTSGYNEQFF	TGTGCCAGCAGCCAACGGACTAGCGGTTACAATGAGCAGTTCTTC	TRBV4-2	15	NA	TRBD2	TRBJ2-1
CASSEALGWGRNEQFF	TGTGCCAGCAGTGAAGCTCTGGGGTGGGGTAGGAATGAGCAGTTCTTC	TRBV6-1	16	NA	NA	TRBJ2-1
CASIFSGADTQYF	TGTGCCAGCATTTTTAGCGGAGCAGATACGCAGTATTTT	TRBV28	13	few	NA	TRBJ2-3
CASSGKDAATNEKLFF	TGTGCCAGCAGCGGGAAGGATGCAGCAACTAATGAAAAACTGTTTTTT	TRBV5-6	16	NA	NA	TRBJ1-4
CASSSPYGGRVSYEQYF	TGTGCCAGCAGCTCTCCCTATGGCGGGAGAGTCTCCTACGAGCAGTACTTC	TRBV11-1	17	NA	TRBD2	TRBJ2-7
CASRPTDSPLHF	TGTGCCAGCAGACCTACCGATTCACCCCTCCACTTT	TRBV11-2	12	NA	NA	TRBJ1-6
CASTTKDAVYEQYF	TGTGCCAGCACGACCAAGGACGCAGTATACGAGCAGTACTTC	TRBV6-1	14	few	NA	TRBJ2-7
CSVATEAAFF	TGCAGCGTTGCCACAGAGGCAGCTTTCTTT	TRBV29-1	10	NA	NA	TRBJ1-1
CASSLGSEDYTF	TGTGCCAGCAGCTTGGGATCGGAAGACTACACCTTC	TRBV5-5	12	few	NA	TRBJ1-2
CASSFGHPNEQFF	TGTGCCAGCAGCTTCGGACATCCAAATGAGCAGTTCTTC	TRBV11-1	13	few	NA	TRBJ2-1
CASSLGRGRQPQHF	TGTGCCAGCAGTTTAGGCAGGGGCAGGCAGCCCCAGCATTTT	TRBV12-3/TRBV12-4	14	few	NA	TRBJ1-5
CASSQGYTQGEISSGANVLTF	TGCGCCAGCAGCCAAGGGTATACACAGGGGGAGATTTCCTCTGGGGCCAACGTCCTGACTTTC	TRBV4-3	21	few	TRBD1	TRBJ2-6
CSVEGDSFGTDTQYF	TGCAGCGTTGAGGGGGACAGTTTTGGCACAGATACGCAGTATTTT	TRBV29-1	15	NA	TRBD1	TRBJ2-3
CASSQGLANSPLHF	TGTGCCAGCAGTCAGGGACTCGCGAATTCACCCCTCCACTTT	TRBV12-3/TRBV12-4	14	NA	NA	TRBJ1-6
CASSRLAVGAEQYF	TGTGCCAGCAGCCGACTAGCGGTAGGAGCCGAGCAGTACTTC	TRBV11-1	14	NA	TRBD2	TRBJ2-7
CSVEGRPYEQYF	TGCAGCGTTGAGGGGAGGCCCTACGAGCAGTACTTC	TRBV29-1	12	few	NA	TRBJ2-7
CASSPGLASYLLYF	TGTGCCAGCAGTCCGGGACTAGCGTCTTACCTGTTGTACTTC	TRBV28	14	NA	TRBD2	TRBJ2-5
CASSSGPITAYEQYF	TGTGCCAGCAGCTCGGGACCGATAACCGCCTACGAGCAGTACTTC	TRBV11-2	15	NA	NA	TRBJ2-7
CSALTGGEETQYF	TGCAGTGCTTTAACAGGGGGGGAAGAGACCCAGTACTTC	TRBV20-1	13	few	NA	TRBJ2-5
CSASGRGVEAFF	TGCAGTGCTAGCGGCCGGGGGGTTGAAGCTTTCTTT	TRBV20-1	12	NA	NA	TRBJ1-1
CASSPAGGGTPSTDTQYF	TGTGCCAGCAGTCCGGCGGGGGGCGGAACCCCTAGCACAGATACGCAGTATTTT	TRBV4-2	18	NA	TRBD2	TRBJ2-3
CSVGTTGAAGEQYF	TGCAGCGTTGGCACCACAGGCGCGGCGGGCGAGCAGTACTTC	TRBV29-1	14	NA	NA	TRBJ2-7
CASSTSSGGYNEQFF	TGTGCCAGCAGTACCTCTAGCGGGGGATACAATGAGCAGTTCTTC	TRBV6-2/TRBV6-3	15	NA	TRBD2	TRBJ2-1
CASSSGLAGGPGYNEQFF	TGTGCCAGCAGTTCCGGACTAGCGGGAGGGCCAGGATACAATGAGCAGTTCTTC	TRBV28	18	NA	TRBD2	TRBJ2-1
CSARTAPEAFF	TGCAGTGCGAGGACAGCCCCTGAAGCTTTCTTT	TRBV20-1	11	NA	NA	TRBJ1-1
CASSVSAGETQYF	TGTGCCAGCAGCGTCTCAGCAGGGGAGACCCAGTACTTC	TRBV7-2	13	NA	NA	TRBJ2-5
CASSFLSGANVLTF	TGTGCCAGCAGCTTTTTGTCTGGGGCCAACGTCCTGACTTTC	TRBV7-2	14	many	NA	TRBJ2-6
CASSLRRGGHTDTQYF	TGTGCCAGCAGCTTACGAAGGGGAGGGCACACAGATACGCAGTATTTT	TRBV7-2	16	few	TRBD2	TRBJ2-3
CASSWNDNEQFF	TGTGCCAGCAGTTGGAACGACAATGAGCAGTTCTTC	TRBV6-6	12	NA	NA	TRBJ2-1
CASSYSTVGLAGTPNEQFF	TGTGCCAGCAGTTACTCCACAGTCGGCCTAGCAGGGACCCCCAATGAGCAGTTCTTC	TRBV6-2/TRBV6-3	19	NA	NA	TRBJ2-1
CSATPGTLSSPLHF	TGCAGTGCAACGCCCGGGACATTGAGTTCACCCCTCCACTTT	TRBV20-1	14	once	NA	TRBJ1-6
CATSDFGSSYNEQFF	TGTGCCACCAGTGATTTTGGGAGCTCCTACAATGAGCAGTTCTTC	TRBV24-1	15	NA	NA	TRBJ2-1
CASSGGRNVVKNIQYF	TGTGCCAGCAGTGGGGGCCGAAACGTAGTCAAAAACATTCAGTACTTC	TRBV6-2/TRBV6-3	16	NA	NA	TRBJ2-4
CAISALAGEQDTQYF	TGTGCCATCAGCGCACTAGCGGGAGAGCAGGATACGCAGTATTTT	TRBV10-3	15	once	TRBD2	TRBJ2-3
CSARGTSGRRGEQFF	TGCAGTGCTAGGGGGACTAGCGGGAGAAGAGGTGAGCAGTTCTTC	TRBV20-1	15	NA	TRBD2	TRBJ2-1
CASSSTPLHEQYF	TGTGCCAGCAGCTCCACCCCACTCCACGAGCAGTACTTC	TRBV13	13	NA	NA	TRBJ2-7
CSARVRGSYNEQYF	TGCAGTGCTAGAGTCCGGGGCTCCTACAATGAGCAGTACTTC	TRBV20-1	14	NA	NA	TRBJ2-7
CASSRGLTDTQYF	TGTGCCAGCAGCCGAGGACTGACAGATACGCAGTATTTT	TRBV12-3/TRBV12-4	13	few	NA	TRBJ2-3
CATSTLPAGVSTDTQYF	TGTGCCACCAGCACCTTACCAGCGGGGGTTAGCACAGATACGCAGTATTTT	TRBV15	17	NA	TRBD2	TRBJ2-3
CASSPFLNTEAFF	TGCGCCAGCAGCCCTTTTTTGAACACTGAAGCTTTCTTT	TRBV5-1	13	NA	NA	TRBJ1-1
CSAKGDRDNSPLHF	TGCAGTGCTAAGGGGGACCGGGATAATTCACCCCTCCACTTT	TRBV20-1	14	NA	NA	TRBJ1-6
CASSPGTGGPTDTQYF	TGCGCCAGCAGCCCTGGGACAGGGGGACCCACAGATACGCAGTATTTT	TRBV5-1	16	NA	TRBD1	TRBJ2-3
CASSELGRGGSPLHF	TGTGCCAGCAGTGAGTTAGGCAGAGGGGGATCACCCCTCCACTTT	TRBV6-1	15	NA	NA	TRBJ1-6
CASSLSAGGALLAKNIQYF	TGTGCCAGCAGCTTATCGGCAGGGGGCGCGCTCCTAGCCAAAAACATTCAGTACTTC	TRBV7-4	19	NA	TRBD1	TRBJ2-4